Following are 15 T cell receptor beta chains from one sample sequenced in a study of blood T cells in healthy people across ages. The use of a sample-barcoded 5' primer and a J-beta primer mix characterized a second PCR of about 6 to 12 cycles. One entry per CDR3 protein, called by TCRdb with MiXCR from the 5' RACE reads. The table records 790,000 or so distinct CDR3 sequences, around half of them present only once. Sequencing input: blood. These receptors were taken from an elderly man in good health.

A few counts support this clonotype. The chain carries TRBV5-1 and TRBJ1-1, with 8 bases matching TRBD1. The V and J ends lost 4 bases and 4 bases, in that order; junction bases with no gene match: 12. Germline V gives CDR1 SGHRS, CDR2 YFSETQ. The CDR3 loop spans 16 amino acids. In DNA form, the CDR3 reads TGCGCCAGCAGCGTTTCCCTTTCCCAGGGGGCCACTGAAGCTTTCTTT. Translating gives CASSVSLSQGATEAFF.

The chain is built from TRBV20-1 and TRBJ2-1; the D is unclear. This CDR3 has 15 residues. V shed 5 bases and J shed 0 bases, with 14 bases lying between them. Looked up from germline, CDR1 is DFQATT and CDR2 is SNEGSKA (reference sequence). The CDR3 loop reads CSAPPNLSSYNEQFF. The DNA for the CDR3 is TGCAGTGCTCCACCAAACTTGAGCTCCTACAATGAGCAGTTCTTC.

This clonotype has a handful of counts. V and J are TRBV10-1 and TRBJ2-5, with D perhaps matching TRBD1 or TRBD2 (5 bases each). The CDR3 spans 16 residues. V lost 5 bases to trimming and J lost 4 bases, with 20 bases between them. CDR1 is WNHNN, CDR2 SYGVQD, per germline (reference sequence). As DNA, the CDR3 is TGCGCCAGCAGTCCGGGACGAATATACGTGGGAGAGACCCAGTACTTC. Its protein is CASSPGRIYVGETQYF.

The chain is built from TRBV5-4 and TRBJ2-3; D not certain. This CDR3 spans 16 amino acids. The germline V gene encodes CDR1 SGHNT and CDR2 YYREEE (reference sequence). V was trimmed by 2 bases and J by 0 bases, leaving 13 bases between them. The CDR3 region is CASSLGRTKSTDTQYF. CDR3 bases: TGTGCCAGCAGCTTAGGACGGACGAAGAGCACAGATACGCAGTATTTT.

Only a few counts were recorded for this clonotype. This chain links TRBV7-2 with TRBJ2-1, with D unresolved. The CDR3 extends over 15 amino acids. Germline CDR1 SGHTA, CDR2 FQGNSA. The V gene lost 3 bases and the J gene lost 0 bases, with 9 bases spanning the gap. In DNA, the CDR3 is TGTGCCAGCAGCTTGTGGGCCACCTCCTACAATGAGCAGTTCTTC. Translating gives CASSLWATSYNEQFF.

The chain combines TRBV27 with TRBJ2-7; perhaps D is TRBD1 or TRBD2 (5 bases each). V lost 4 bases to trimming and J lost 5 bases, with 15 bases between them. This CDR3 has 14 amino acids. Germline CDR1 is MNHEY and CDR2 is SMNVEV (reference sequence). For the CDR3, the DNA is TGTGCCAGCAGTTACCGGGCAGGGAGCGACGAGCAGTACTTC. As protein: CASSYRAGSDEQYF.

This chain uses TRBV7-2 with TRBJ1-4; possibly TRBD1 for D (5 bases). V gave up 5 bases and J gave up 4 bases, with 26 bases separating them. From germline, CDR1 is SGHTA and CDR2 FQGNSA. This CDR3 spans 19 amino acids. Written as DNA, the CDR3 is TGTGCCAGCAGCCCGACGCCATGGGACCGAGGAACAAGTAATGAAAAACTGTTTTTT. It yields the protein CASSPTPWDRGTSNEKLFF. The complete variable domain, with remaining parts taken from reference TRBV7-2 and TRBJ1-4, reads GAGVSQSPSNKVTEKGKDVELRCDPISGHTALYWYRQSLGQGLEFLIYFQGNSAPDKSGLPSDRFSAERTGGSVSTLTIQRTQQEDSAVYLCASSPTPWDRGTSNEKLFFGSGTQLSVL.

V and J are TRBV15 and TRBJ2-2; 7 bases match TRBD1. The CDR3 totals 16 residues. Trimming at V came to 0 bases and at J to 4 bases, leaving 5 bases not matched to a gene. Per germline, CDR1 LNHNV and CDR2 YYDKDF (reference sequence). CDR3: CATSREGQVATGELFF. The CDR3, as DNA: TGTGCCACCAGCAGAGAAGGACAGGTTGCCACCGGGGAGCTGTTTTTT.

V and J are TRBV5-1 and TRBJ2-1; D possibly uses TRBD1 or TRBD2 (5 bases each). Germline lookup yields CDR1 SGHRS and CDR2 YFSETQ. The CDR3 totals 15 residues. Deletions cut 4 bases from V and 5 bases from J, with 16 bases between. The CDR3: CASSRVGATNNEQFF. In DNA, the CDR3 is TGCGCCAGCAGCCGTGTCGGGGCTACGAACAATGAGCAGTTCTTC.

This clonotype was observed a few times. V and J are TRBV12-3 or TRBV12-4 and TRBJ1-1; D is unresolved. The CDR3 is made up of 13 amino acids. Trimming pared 3 bases from V and 3 bases from J, leaving 8 bases between. The CDR3 sequence: CASSLKADTEAFF. The CDR3, as DNA: TGTGCCAGCAGTTTGAAGGCAGACACTGAAGCTTTCTTT.

This clonotype showed up just a few times. The gene calls are TRBV20-1 and TRBJ2-3; unclear D gene. The V gene's germline CDR1 is DFQATT and CDR2 SNEGSKA (reference sequence). The ends were cut back, 7 bases at V and 0 bases at J, with 8 bases in the middle. The CDR3 loop spans 12 amino acids. CDR3 protein: CSGSTSTDTQYF. CDR3 nucleotide sequence: TGCAGTGGCTCTACTAGCACAGATACGCAGTATTTT.

The chain has TRBV13 and TRBJ2-1; TRBD2 agrees at 16 bases. The V gene end was trimmed by 5 bases and the J gene end by 2 bases; junction bases not matched to a gene: 9. This CDR3 has 19 amino acids. CDR1 and CDR2 from the germline V gene are PRHDT and FYEKMQ (reference sequence). The CDR3 reads CASSPGTSGGAPAYNEQFF. In DNA form, the CDR3 reads TGTGCCAGCAGCCCGGGGACTAGCGGGGGGGCCCCTGCCTACAATGAGCAGTTCTTC.

This clonotype was recorded at least ten times. V is TRBV7-2 and J is TRBJ2-7; either TRBD1 or TRBD2 may fit D (5 bases each). Germline V gene sequence: CDR1 SGHTA, CDR2 FQGNSA. The CDR3 is made up of 16 amino acids. The V end lost 5 bases, the J end lost 5 bases, and 22 bases lay between the germline ends. CDR3 region: CASSPNSGGGPDEQYF. CDR3 nucleotide sequence: TGTGCCAGCAGCCCAAACTCCGGTGGGGGTCCGGACGAGCAGTACTTC.

The chain employs TRBV5-4 and TRBJ2-1; D perhaps matches TRBD2 (5 bases). Per germline, CDR1 SGHNT and CDR2 YYREEE (reference sequence). Trimming removed 4 bases from V and 4 bases from J, with 9 bases in between. This CDR3 region has 13 residues. CDR3 residues: CASSQTRYNEQFF. The CDR3 coding sequence is TGTGCCAGCAGCCAAACTAGGTACAATGAGCAGTTCTTC.

This clonotype was seen a few times. V usage is TRBV10-3 and J usage is TRBJ2-7; 13 bases are shared with TRBD2. There are 17 residues in the CDR3. Germline CDR1 reads ENHRY; CDR2 reads SYGVKD. The CDR3 here is CASRQGLAGPSSYEQYF. The DNA of the CDR3 is TGTGCTAGCCGACAGGGACTAGCGGGACCGAGCTCCTACGAGCAGTACTTC.